This entry features one T cell receptor (beta chain) sequence. What it binds is unknown. The sample belongs to a study of CD8 T cells in ankylosing spondylitis. The CDR3 loop spans 14 amino acids. V was trimmed by 3 bases and J by 3 bases, leaving 12 bases between them. The germline CDR1 and CDR2 sequences are SGDLS and YYNGEE. Regarding the study as a whole: Reported data indicate significant enrichment of disease-linked clones within matched ankylosing spondylitis synovial fluid. What seemed typical of ankylosing spondylitis blood was a TCR beta motif built from fewer than ten highly homologous variants. The authors found the disease-linked clones to be CD8+ and relatively rare in peripheral blood.

Quantitative 5'-RACE was performed with molecular barcodes, and it yielded the TCR beta libraries. A single record per CDR3 protein comes from TCRdb applying MiXCR to the 5' RACE reads. The sample carries fewer than 550,000 distinct CDR3 sequences, approximately 5.3% recorded once. The chain carries TRBV9 and TRBJ1-1; D gene unclear. Material: blood, either unsorted or a sorted T cell fraction (not recorded which). The origin of this receptor is a male donor with ankylosing spondylitis. In nucleotides, the CDR3 is TGTGCCAGCAGCGCCACTTTTGAGTACACTGAAGCTTTCTTT. This codes for CASSATFEYTEAFF.